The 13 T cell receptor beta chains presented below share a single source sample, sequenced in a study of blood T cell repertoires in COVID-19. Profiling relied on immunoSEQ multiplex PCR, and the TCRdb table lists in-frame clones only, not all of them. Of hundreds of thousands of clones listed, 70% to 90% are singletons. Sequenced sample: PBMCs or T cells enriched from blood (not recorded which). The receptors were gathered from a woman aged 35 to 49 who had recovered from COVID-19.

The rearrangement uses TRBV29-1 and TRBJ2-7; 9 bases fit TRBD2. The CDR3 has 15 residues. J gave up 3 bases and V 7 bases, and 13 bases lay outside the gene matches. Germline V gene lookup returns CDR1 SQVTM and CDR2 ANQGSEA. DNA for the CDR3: TGCAGCGGCCTGGCGGGGGGGACGGGATACTACGAGCAGTACTTC. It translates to CSGLAGGTGYYEQYF.

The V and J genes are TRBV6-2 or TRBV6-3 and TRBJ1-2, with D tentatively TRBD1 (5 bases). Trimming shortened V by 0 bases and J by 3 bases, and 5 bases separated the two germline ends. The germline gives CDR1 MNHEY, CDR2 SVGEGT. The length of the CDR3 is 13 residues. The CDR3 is CASSYSTDYGYTF. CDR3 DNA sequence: TGTGCCAGCAGTTACTCGACAGACTATGGCTACACCTTC.

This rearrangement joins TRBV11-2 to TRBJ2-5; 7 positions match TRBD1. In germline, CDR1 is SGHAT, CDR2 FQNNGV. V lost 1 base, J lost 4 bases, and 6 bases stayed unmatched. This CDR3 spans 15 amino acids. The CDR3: CASSLATGRGETQYF. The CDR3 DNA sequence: TGTGCCAGCAGCTTAGCGACAGGGCGAGGAGAGACCCAGTACTTC.

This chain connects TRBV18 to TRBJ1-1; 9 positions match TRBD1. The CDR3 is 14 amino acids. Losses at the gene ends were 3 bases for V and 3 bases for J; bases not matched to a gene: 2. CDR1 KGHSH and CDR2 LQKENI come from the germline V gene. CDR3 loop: CASSPGQGYTEAFF. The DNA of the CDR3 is TGTGCCAGCTCACCGGGACAGGGATACACTGAAGCTTTCTTT.

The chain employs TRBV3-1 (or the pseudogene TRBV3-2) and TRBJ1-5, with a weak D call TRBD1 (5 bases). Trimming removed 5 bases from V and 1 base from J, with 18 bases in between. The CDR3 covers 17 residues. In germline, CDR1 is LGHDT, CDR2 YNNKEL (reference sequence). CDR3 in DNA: TGTGCCAGCAGCATCGGAGGAGCGGGGGAGAGCAATCAGCCCCAGCATTTT. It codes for CASSIGGAGESNQPQHF.

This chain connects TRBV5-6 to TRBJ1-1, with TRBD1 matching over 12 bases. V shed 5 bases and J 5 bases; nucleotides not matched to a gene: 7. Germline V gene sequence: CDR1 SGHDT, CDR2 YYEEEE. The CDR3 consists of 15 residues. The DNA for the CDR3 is TGTGCCAGCAGACGGGACAGGGGGCGCAAGACTGAAGCTTTCTTT. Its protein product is CASRRDRGRKTEAFF.

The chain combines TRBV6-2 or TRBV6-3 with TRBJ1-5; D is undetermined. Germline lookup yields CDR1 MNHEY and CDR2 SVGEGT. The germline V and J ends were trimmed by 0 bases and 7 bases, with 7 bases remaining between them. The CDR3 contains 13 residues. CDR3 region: CASSYSIGQPQHF. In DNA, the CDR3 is TGTGCCAGCAGTTACTCGATTGGCCAGCCCCAGCATTTT.

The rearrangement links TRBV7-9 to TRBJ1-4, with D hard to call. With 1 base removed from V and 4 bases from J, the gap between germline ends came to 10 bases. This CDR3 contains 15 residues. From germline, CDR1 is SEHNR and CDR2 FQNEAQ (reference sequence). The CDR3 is CASSLVGGDNEKLFF. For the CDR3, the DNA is TGTGCCAGCAGCTTAGTCGGAGGAGATAATGAAAAACTGTTTTTT.

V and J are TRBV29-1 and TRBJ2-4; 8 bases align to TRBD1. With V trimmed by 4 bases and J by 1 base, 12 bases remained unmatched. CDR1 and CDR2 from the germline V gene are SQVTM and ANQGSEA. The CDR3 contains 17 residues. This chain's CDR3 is CSVAPLPGQEAKNIQYF. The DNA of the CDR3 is TGCAGCGTTGCCCCACTCCCGGGACAGGAGGCCAAAAACATTCAGTACTTC.

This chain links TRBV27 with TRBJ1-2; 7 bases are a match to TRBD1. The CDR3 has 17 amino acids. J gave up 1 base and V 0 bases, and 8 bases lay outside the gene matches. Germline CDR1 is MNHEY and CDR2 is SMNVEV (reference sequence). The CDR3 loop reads CASSLSIQGRLNYGYTF. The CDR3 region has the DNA TGTGCCAGCAGTTTATCGATACAGGGGAGACTTAACTATGGCTACACCTTC.

CDR3 nucleotides: TGTGCCAGCACCGACGGGCCTAGCGGGGACGAGCAGTACTTC. Translating gives CASTDGPSGDEQYF. The chain has TRBV2 and TRBJ2-7; 9 nucleotides align to TRBD2. The CDR3 sequence is 14 residues long. After removal of 7 bases from V and 5 bases from J, the junction contained 9 bases not matched to a gene. CDR1 SNHLY and CDR2 FYNNEI come from the germline V gene.

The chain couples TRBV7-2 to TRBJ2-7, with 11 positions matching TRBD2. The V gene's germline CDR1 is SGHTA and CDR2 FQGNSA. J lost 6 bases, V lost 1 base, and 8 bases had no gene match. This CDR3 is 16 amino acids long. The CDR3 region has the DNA TGTGCCAGCAGCTTAGTAACTAGCGGGAGCTTAGCCGAGCAGTACTTC. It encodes CASSLVTSGSLAEQYF.

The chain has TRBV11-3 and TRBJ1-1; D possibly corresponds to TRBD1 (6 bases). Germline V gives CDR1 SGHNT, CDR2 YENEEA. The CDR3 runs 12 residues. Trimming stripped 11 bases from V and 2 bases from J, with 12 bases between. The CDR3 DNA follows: TGTGCCTCACGGGGGGCAAACACTGAAGCTTTCTTT. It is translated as CASRGANTEAFF.